The next 7 T cell receptor beta chains were all read from a single sample in a study of identical twins. MiXCR was run by TCRdb on the 5' RACE reads, yielding one entry per CDR3 protein. Among roughly 200,000 distinct CDR3 sequences listed, about 16% were seen once. These records were also assigned to another study, of T cells expressing NK-cell markers.

The sequenced sample consisted of CD8+ T cells sorted from blood. The receptors were gathered from a woman between 18 and 29 years old in good health.

This clonotype was seen a few times. The CDR3 DNA follows: TGTGCCAGCAGCTCTAGGACGGGACCCGATTCCGAGCAGTACTTC. It encodes CASSSRTGPDSEQYF. V is TRBV11-2 and J is TRBJ2-7, with D perhaps assigned TRBD1 or TRBD2 (5 bases each). Trimming shortened V by 4 bases and J by 6 bases, and 19 bases separated the two germline ends. Germline V gene sequence: CDR1 SGHAT, CDR2 FQNNGV. CDR3 size: 15 residues.

A few counts support this clonotype. The chain recombines TRBV9 with TRBJ2-3, with 15 bases aligning to TRBD2. This CDR3 is built from 16 residues. V shed 3 bases, J shed 6 bases, and the junction held 5 bases outside the gene matches. Germline V gene data show CDR1 as SGDLS and CDR2 as YYNGEE. CDR3: CASSEGLAGGRDTQYF. The CDR3 DNA sequence: TGTGCCAGCAGCGAGGGACTAGCGGGGGGCCGGGATACGCAGTATTTT.

The chain employs TRBV5-8 and TRBJ2-1; D is perhaps TRBD2 (5 bases). The CDR3 has 16 residues. Looked up from germline, CDR1 is SGHTS and CDR2 is YDEGEE. Trimming stripped 5 bases from V and 0 bases from J, with 15 bases between. The CDR3 DNA sequence: TGTGCCAGCAGATGGGGAGTGAGAGGCTCCTACAATGAGCAGTTCTTC. Translation: CASRWGVRGSYNEQFF.

This clonotype showed up just a few times. This chain joins TRBV13 and TRBJ2-7, with 10 nucleotides matching TRBD1. Germline V CDR1 and CDR2: PRHDT, FYEKMQ (reference sequence). The CDR3 has 15 residues. V shed 5 bases, J shed 2 bases, and the junction held 6 bases outside the gene matches. CDR3 protein: CASSHGQGGTYEQYF. The CDR3 nucleotides read TGTGCCAGCAGCCATGGACAGGGGGGTACCTACGAGCAGTACTTC.

There are many counts of this clonotype. The V gene is TRBV5-1, the J gene TRBJ2-2; D gene ambiguous. With 6 bases removed from V and 5 bases from J, the gap between germline ends came to 8 bases. The CDR3 covers 12 residues. Germline loops: CDR1 SGHRS, CDR2 YFSETQ. DNA for the CDR3: TGCGCCAGCACGGGCGAGACCGGGGAGCTGTTTTTT. It encodes CASTGETGELFF. The whole variable domain, remainder taken from reference TRBV5-1 and TRBJ2-2, is KAGVTQTPRYLIKTRGQQVTLSCSPISGHRSVSWYQQTPGQGLQFLFEYFSETQRNKGNFPGRFSGRQFSNSRSEMNVSTLELGDSALYLCASTGETGELFFGEGSRLTVL.

The chain's CDR3 is CASSYRVPNSPLHF. CDR3 coding DNA: TGTGCCAGCAGTTATCGGGTGCCGAATTCACCCCTCCACTTT. The rearrangement uses TRBV6-5 and TRBJ1-6; no definite D call. Germline V lookup: CDR1 MNHEY, CDR2 SVGAGI. CDR3 length equals 14 residues. V lost 3 bases to trimming and J lost 7 bases, with 10 bases between them.

The rearrangement links TRBV20-1 to TRBJ2-7; possibly TRBD1 for D (5 bases). The CDR3 sequence is 14 residues long. CDR1 and CDR2 (germline): DFQATT, SNEGSKA (reference sequence). With 0 bases removed from V and 2 bases from J, the gap between germline ends came to 11 bases. CDR3 region: CSARDRQGTYEQYF. CDR3 coding DNA: TGCAGTGCTAGAGATCGTCAGGGAACCTACGAGCAGTACTTC.